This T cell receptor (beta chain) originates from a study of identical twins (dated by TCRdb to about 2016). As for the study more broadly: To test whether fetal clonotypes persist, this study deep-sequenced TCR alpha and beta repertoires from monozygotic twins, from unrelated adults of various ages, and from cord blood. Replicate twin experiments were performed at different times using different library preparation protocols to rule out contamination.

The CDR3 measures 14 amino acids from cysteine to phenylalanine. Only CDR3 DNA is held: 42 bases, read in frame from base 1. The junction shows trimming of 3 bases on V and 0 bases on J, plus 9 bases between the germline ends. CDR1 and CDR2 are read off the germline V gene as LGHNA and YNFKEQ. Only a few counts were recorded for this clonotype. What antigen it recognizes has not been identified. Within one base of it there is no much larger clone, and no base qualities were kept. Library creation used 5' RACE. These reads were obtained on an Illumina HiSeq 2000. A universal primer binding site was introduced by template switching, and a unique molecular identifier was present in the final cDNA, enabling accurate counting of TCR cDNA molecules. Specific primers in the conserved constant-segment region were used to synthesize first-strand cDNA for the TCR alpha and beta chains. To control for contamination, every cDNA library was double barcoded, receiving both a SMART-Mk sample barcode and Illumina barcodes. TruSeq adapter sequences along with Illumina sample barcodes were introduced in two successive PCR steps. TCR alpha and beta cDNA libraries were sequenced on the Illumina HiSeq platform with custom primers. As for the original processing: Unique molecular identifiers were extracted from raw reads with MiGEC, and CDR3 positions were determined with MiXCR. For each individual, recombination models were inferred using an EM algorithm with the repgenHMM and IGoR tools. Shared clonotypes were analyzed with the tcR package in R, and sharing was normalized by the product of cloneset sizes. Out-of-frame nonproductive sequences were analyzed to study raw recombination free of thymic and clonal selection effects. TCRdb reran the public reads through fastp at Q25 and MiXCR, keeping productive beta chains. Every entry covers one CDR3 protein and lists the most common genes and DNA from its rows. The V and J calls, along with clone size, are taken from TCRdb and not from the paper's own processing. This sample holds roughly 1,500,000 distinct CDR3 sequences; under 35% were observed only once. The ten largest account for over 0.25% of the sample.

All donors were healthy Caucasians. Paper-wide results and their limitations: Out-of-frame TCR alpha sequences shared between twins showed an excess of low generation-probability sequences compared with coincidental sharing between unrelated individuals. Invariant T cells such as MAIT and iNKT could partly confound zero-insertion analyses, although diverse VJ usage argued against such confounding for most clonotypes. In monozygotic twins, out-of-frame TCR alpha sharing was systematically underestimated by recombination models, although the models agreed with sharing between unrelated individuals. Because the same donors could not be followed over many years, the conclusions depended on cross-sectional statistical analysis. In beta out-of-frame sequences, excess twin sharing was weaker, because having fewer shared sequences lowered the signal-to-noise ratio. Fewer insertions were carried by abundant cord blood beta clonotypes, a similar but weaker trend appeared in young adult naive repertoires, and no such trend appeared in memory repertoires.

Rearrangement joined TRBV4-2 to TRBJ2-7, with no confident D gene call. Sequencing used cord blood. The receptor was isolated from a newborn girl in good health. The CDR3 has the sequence CASSQLTGSYEQYF. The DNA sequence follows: TGTGCCAGCAGCCAGTTGACTGGCTCCTACGAGCAGTACTTC.